The 12 T cell receptor beta chains reported below all come from one sample, sequenced in a study of post-analysis software for immune sequencing data. Study-level points and caveats: The study found TRBV5-6, TRBV5-1 and TRBV20-1 among several TRBV segments more frequent in patients than controls.

TCR beta cDNA libraries included unique molecular identifiers. TCRdb redid the calling of the PCR reads with MiXCR, one entry per CDR3 protein. The sample lists about 680,000 distinct CDR3 sequences, approximately 60% occurring once. What these receptors recognize is not known. Input material: blood. The receptors here all came from a girl under 10 years old with multiple sclerosis.

The chain employs TRBV7-2 and TRBJ1-2; D gene unclear. CDR3 length: 12 amino acids. CDR1 and CDR2 from the germline V gene are SGHTA and FQGNSA. Between the trimmed V and J ends, which lost 6 bases and 4 bases, there was a span of 9 bases. In DNA, the CDR3 is TGTGCCAGCAGTAAGAGCCCCTATGGCTACACCTTC. This translates into CASSKSPYGYTF.

V usage is TRBV7-2 and J usage is TRBJ1-5; 7 bases line up with TRBD1. The CDR3 length is 15 residues. V shed 5 bases and J 7 bases; nucleotides not matched to a gene: 11. Germline-derived CDR1 and CDR2 are SGHTA and FQGNSA. The CDR3 here is CASSIRTGEEQPQHF. The CDR3 bases are TGTGCCAGCAGCATTCGGACAGGAGAAGAACAGCCCCAGCATTTT.

The rearrangement uses TRBV12-3 or TRBV12-4 and TRBJ2-3; maybe TRBD1 (5 bases). V was clipped by 6 bases and J by 4 bases, with 17 bases between them. There are 15 residues in the CDR3. The CDR3 here is CASSLDSIRADTQYF. DNA for the CDR3: TGTGCCAGCAGCCTAGACAGTATTAGAGCAGATACGCAGTATTTT.

V gene TRBV7-2 combines with J gene TRBJ2-3; the D gene is possibly TRBD2 (7 bases). CDR1 and CDR2 from the germline V gene are SGHTA and FQGNSA. Trimming removed 5 bases from V and 3 bases from J, with 27 bases in between. CDR3 length: 19 residues. The CDR3: CASSPPTSWGHTLTDTQYF. The CDR3 DNA follows: TGTGCCAGCAGCCCCCCGACTAGCTGGGGACACACACTTACAGATACGCAGTATTTT.

This clonotype was found a few times. The J gene is TRBJ2-7, the V gene TRBV21-1; TRBD1 is the table's D call and was not checked against the DNA. TRBV21-1 is a pseudogene locus. This CDR3 has 17 amino acids. CDR3 amino acids: CASSKGDRWTSFYEQYF. DNA of the CDR3: TGTGCCAGCAGCAAAGGCGACAGATGGACAAGTTTTTACGAGCAGTACTTC.

V is TRBV11-2 and J is TRBJ2-4, with D perhaps matching TRBD2 (5 bases). TRBJ2-7 explains the end of the DNA better; the J call may be wrong. CDR1 is SGHAT, CDR2 FQNNGV, per germline. The CDR3 loop spans 15 amino acids. The CDR3 sequence: CASSSPGNPPYEQYF. The CDR3 nucleotides read TGTGCCAGCAGCTCTCCCGGGAACCCTCCCTACGAGCAGTACTTC.

The V and J genes are TRBV3-1 and TRBJ1-2, with 8 bases fitting TRBD1. Germline lookup yields CDR1 LGHDT and CDR2 YNNKEL (reference sequence). With 1 base clipped from V and 7 bases from J, the junction kept 5 bases outside the gene matches. This CDR3 region has 14 residues. The CDR3 DNA is TGTGCCAGCAGCCAAGTGCAGGGGGCATTTGGCTACACCTTC. Its protein product is CASSQVQGAFGYTF.

The chain uses TRBV3-1 and TRBJ2-7, with D possibly being TRBD2 (7 bases). TRBJ2-5 explains the end of the DNA better; the J call may be wrong. CDR1 is LGHDT, CDR2 YNNKEL, per germline (reference sequence). The CDR3 runs to 14 residues. The CDR3 sequence: CASRARGAGETQYF. CDR3 DNA: TGTGCCAGCAGAGCCCGGGGGGCCGGGGAGACCCAGTACTTC.

In this sample, this clonotype turned up a few times. The chain employs TRBV2 and TRBJ2-5; 8 bases align to TRBD2. Looked up from germline, CDR1 is SNHLY and CDR2 is FYNNEI. The CDR3 loop spans 13 amino acids. The V gene end was trimmed by 6 bases and the J gene end by 4 bases; junction bases not matched to a gene: 4. The CDR3 DNA reads TGTGCCAGCAGAGAGACTAGCGTAGAGACCCAGTACTTC. Its protein is CASRETSVETQYF.

This clonotype came up a few times. The chain is built from TRBV12-3 or TRBV12-4 and TRBJ1-1, with D unclear. Trimming stripped 2 bases from V and 5 bases from J, with 12 bases between. The CDR3 has 14 amino acids. CDR3 nucleotide sequence: TGTGCCAGCAGTTTATCGAGCCGACTGACTGAAGCTTTCTTT. The encoded protein is CASSLSSRLTEAFF.

The chain joins TRBV20-1 to TRBJ2-7, with D perhaps matching TRBD1 (5 bases). CDR3 length: 13 amino acids. V was pared by 2 bases and J by 6 bases, with 14 bases between. Germline values: CDR1 DFQATT, CDR2 SNEGSKA (reference sequence). CDR3: CSARRGQRGEQYF. The CDR3 DNA sequence: TGCAGTGCTAGAAGGGGTCAAAGGGGCGAGCAGTACTTC.

The genes are TRBV4-1 and TRBJ2-7; no clear D gene. V dropped 3 bases and J dropped 3 bases, with 12 bases sitting between them. The germline V gene encodes CDR1 MGHRA and CDR2 YSYEKL. The CDR3 length is 14 residues. Here the CDR3 reads CASSHNRVDYEQYF. CDR3 in DNA: TGCGCCAGCAGCCACAATCGGGTTGACTACGAGCAGTACTTC.